This TCR beta chain comes out of a study of a mutant IDH1 vaccine in newly diagnosed glioma. Points on this clone: Its antigen is as yet unknown.

Only in-frame clones appear in the TCRdb table, and some are missing; sequencing was by immunoSEQ multiplex PCR. The table records 60,000 to 65,000 clones, 84% of them present only once. Time point here: week 35, safety follow-up. Every vaccine dose comprised 300 ug of mutant IDH1 20-mer peptide plus topical imiquimod. CDR1 MGHDK and CDR2 SYGVNS come from the germline V gene. J gave up 4 bases and V 6 bases, and 3 bases lay outside the gene matches. CDR3 length: 14 residues. This TCR was recovered from a man between 25 and 39 years old with glioma. Sequenced material: PBMCs, taken from a glioma patient whose treatment included an IDH1 peptide vaccine. This chain uses TRBV25-1 with TRBJ2-2; 9 positions match TRBD2. CDR3 in DNA: TGTGCCAGCAGACTAGCGGGTTCCACCGGGGAGCTGTTTTTT. Its protein product is CASRLAGSTGELFF.